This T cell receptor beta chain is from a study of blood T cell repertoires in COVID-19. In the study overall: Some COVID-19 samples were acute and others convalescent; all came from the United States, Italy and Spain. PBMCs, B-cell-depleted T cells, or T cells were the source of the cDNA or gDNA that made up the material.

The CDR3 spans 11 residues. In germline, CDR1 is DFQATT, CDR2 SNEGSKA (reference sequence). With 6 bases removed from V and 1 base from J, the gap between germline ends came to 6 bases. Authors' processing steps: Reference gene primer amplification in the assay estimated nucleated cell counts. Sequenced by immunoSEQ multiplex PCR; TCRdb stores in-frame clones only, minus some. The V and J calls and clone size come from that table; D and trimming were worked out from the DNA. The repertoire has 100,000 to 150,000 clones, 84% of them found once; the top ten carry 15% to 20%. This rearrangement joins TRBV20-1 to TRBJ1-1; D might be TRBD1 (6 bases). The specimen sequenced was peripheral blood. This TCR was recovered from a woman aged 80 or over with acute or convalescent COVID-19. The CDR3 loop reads CSARGNTEAFF. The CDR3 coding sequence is TGCAGTGCCAGGGGGAACACTGAAGCTTTCTTT.